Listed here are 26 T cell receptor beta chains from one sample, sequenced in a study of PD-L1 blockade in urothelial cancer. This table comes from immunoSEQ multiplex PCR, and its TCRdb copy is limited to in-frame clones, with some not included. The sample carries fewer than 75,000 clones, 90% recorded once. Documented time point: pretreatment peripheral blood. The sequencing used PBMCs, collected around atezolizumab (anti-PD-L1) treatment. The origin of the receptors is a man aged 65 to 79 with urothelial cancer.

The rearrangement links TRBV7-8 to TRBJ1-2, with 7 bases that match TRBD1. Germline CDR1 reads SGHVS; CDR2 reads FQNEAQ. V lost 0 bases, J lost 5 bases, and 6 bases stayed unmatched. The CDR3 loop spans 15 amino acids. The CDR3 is CASSLAQGGGYGYTF. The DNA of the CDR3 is TGTGCCAGCAGCTTAGCGCAGGGGGGAGGATATGGCTACACCTTC.

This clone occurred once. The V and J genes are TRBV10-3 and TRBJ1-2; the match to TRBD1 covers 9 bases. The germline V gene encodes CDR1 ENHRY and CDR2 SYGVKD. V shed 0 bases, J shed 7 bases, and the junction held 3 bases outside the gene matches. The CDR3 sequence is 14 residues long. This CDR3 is CAISESDRGFGYTF. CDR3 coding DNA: TGTGCCATCAGTGAGTCCGACAGGGGGTTTGGCTACACCTTC.

This chain's CDR3 is CASSLTRLAGRNEQFF. DNA of the CDR3: TGTGCCAGCAGCTTAACGCGACTAGCGGGACGCAATGAGCAGTTCTTC. The V gene is TRBV7-8, the J gene TRBJ2-1; 11 nucleotides align to TRBD2. CDR1 SGHVS and CDR2 FQNEAQ come from the germline V gene. V lost 2 bases, J lost 6 bases, and 6 bases stayed unmatched. The CDR3 is 16 amino acids.

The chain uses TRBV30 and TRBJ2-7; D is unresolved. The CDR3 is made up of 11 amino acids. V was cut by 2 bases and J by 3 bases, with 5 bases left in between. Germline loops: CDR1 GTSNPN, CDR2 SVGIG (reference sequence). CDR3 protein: CAWSTNYEQYF. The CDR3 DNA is TGTGCCTGGAGTACAAACTACGAGCAGTACTTC.

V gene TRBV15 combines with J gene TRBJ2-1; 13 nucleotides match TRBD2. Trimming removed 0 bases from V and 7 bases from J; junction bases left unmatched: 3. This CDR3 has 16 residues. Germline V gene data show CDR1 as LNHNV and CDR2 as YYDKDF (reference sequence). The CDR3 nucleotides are TGTGCCACCAGCAGAGATCTACTAGCGGGAGGGAATGAGCAGTTCTTC. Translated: CATSRDLLAGGNEQFF.

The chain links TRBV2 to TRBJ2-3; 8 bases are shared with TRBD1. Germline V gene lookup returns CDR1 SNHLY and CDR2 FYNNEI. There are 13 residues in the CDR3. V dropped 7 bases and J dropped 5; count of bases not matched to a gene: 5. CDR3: CASTGTGIDTQYF. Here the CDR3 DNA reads TGTGCCAGCACTGGGACAGGTATAGATACGCAGTATTTT.

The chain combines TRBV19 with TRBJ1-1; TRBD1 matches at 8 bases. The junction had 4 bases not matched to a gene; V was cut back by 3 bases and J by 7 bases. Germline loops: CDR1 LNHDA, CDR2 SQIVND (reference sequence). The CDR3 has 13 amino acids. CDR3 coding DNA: TGTGCCAGTAGTATGTCGGACAGGGTTGAAGCTTTCTTT. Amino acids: CASSMSDRVEAFF.

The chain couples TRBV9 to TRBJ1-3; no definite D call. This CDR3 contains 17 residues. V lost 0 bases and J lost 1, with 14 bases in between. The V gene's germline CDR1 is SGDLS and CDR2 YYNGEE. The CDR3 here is CASSVVGNGVSGNTIYF. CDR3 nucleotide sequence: TGTGCCAGCAGCGTAGTCGGGAACGGGGTGTCTGGAAACACCATATATTTT.

CDR3 region: CASRIAGGPSEQYF. The CDR3 region has the DNA TGTGCCAGCAGGATAGCGGGAGGGCCCTCCGAGCAGTACTTC. The chain combines TRBV11-2 with TRBJ2-7; 11 nucleotides line up with TRBD2. The CDR3 contains 14 residues. After removal of 6 bases from V and 6 bases from J, the junction contained 7 bases not matched to a gene. Per the germline V gene, CDR1 is SGHAT and CDR2 is FQNNGV. Looking up the rest from reference TRBV11-2 and TRBJ2-7 gives the full variable domain: EAGVAQSPRYKIIEKRQSVAFWCNPISGHATLYWYQQILGQGPKLLIQFQNNGVVDDSQLPKDRFSAERLKGVDSTLKIQPAKLEDSAVYLCASRIAGGPSEQYFGPGTRLTVT.

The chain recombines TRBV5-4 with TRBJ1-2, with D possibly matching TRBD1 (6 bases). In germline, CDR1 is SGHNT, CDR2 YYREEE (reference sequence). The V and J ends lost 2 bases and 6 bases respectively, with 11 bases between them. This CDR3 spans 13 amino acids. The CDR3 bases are TGTGCCAGCAGCTTCCAGGGGCGAAATGGCTACACCTTC. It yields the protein CASSFQGRNGYTF.

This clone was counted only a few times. The CDR3 loop is CASSIQGRNTEAFF. In DNA, the CDR3 is TGTGCCAGTAGTATTCAGGGGAGAAACACTGAAGCTTTCTTT. This chain links TRBV19 with TRBJ1-1; weak D call: TRBD1 (6 bases). The V end lost 3 bases, the J end lost 2 bases, and 10 bases lay between the germline ends. Germline CDR1 and CDR2: LNHDA and SQIVND (reference sequence). The CDR3 is 14 amino acids.

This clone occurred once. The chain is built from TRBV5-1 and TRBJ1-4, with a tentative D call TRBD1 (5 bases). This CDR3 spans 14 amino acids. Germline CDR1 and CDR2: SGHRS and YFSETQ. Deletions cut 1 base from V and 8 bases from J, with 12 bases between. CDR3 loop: CASSLSGVGEKLFF. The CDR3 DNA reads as TGCGCCAGCAGCTTGTCGGGGGTAGGGGAAAAACTGTTTTTT.

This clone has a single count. The CDR3 bases are TGCGCCAGCAGCCAAGATTCGGCGCGCGGACAGGGTTCTTACGAGCAGTACTTC. This translates into CASSQDSARGQGSYEQYF. This chain connects TRBV4-1 to TRBJ2-7; 8 bases are a match to TRBD1. The CDR3 is 18 amino acids. Trimming removed 0 bases from V and 4 bases from J; junction bases left unmatched: 14. Germline assignment: CDR1 MGHRA and CDR2 YSYEKL.

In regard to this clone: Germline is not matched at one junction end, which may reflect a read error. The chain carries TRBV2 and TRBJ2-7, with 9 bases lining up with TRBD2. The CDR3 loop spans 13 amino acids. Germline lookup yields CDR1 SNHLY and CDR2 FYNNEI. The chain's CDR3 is CASSPAGASGTLF. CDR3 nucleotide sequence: TGTGCCAGCAGTCCTGCGGGGGCTAGCGGGACCCTCTTC.

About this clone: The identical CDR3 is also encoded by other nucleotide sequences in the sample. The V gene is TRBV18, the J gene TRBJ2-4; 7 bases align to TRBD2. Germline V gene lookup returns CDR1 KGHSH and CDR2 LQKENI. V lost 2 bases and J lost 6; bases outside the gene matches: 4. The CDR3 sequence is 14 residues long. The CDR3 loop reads CASSPSGTANIQYF. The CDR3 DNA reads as TGTGCCAGCTCACCAAGCGGGACCGCAAACATTCAGTACTTC.

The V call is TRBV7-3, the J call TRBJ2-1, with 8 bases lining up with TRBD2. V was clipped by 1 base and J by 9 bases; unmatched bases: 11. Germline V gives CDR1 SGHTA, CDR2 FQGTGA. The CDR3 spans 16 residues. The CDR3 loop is CASSLNGGRLGGEQFF. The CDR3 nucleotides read TGTGCCAGCAGCTTAAACGGCGGGAGGCTTGGGGGTGAGCAGTTCTTC.

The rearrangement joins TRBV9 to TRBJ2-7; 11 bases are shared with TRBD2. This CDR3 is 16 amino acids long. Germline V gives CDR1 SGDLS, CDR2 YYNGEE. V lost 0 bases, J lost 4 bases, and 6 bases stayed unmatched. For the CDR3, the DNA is TGTGCCAGCAGCGTAGGGGTAGCGGGAGGGGCTTACGAGCAGTACTTC. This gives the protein CASSVGVAGGAYEQYF.

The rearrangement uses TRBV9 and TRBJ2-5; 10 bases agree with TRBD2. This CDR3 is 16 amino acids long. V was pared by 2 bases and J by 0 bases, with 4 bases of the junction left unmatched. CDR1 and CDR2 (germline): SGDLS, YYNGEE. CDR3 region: CASSVGSGRYQETQYF. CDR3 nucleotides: TGTGCCAGCAGCGTGGGTAGCGGGAGGTACCAAGAGACCCAGTACTTC.

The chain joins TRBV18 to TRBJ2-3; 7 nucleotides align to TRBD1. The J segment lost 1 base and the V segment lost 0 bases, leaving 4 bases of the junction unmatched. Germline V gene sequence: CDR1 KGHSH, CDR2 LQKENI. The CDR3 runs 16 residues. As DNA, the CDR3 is TGTGCCAGCTCACCACCGGTAGGGGGCGGCACAGATACGCAGTATTTT. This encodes CASSPPVGGGTDTQYF.

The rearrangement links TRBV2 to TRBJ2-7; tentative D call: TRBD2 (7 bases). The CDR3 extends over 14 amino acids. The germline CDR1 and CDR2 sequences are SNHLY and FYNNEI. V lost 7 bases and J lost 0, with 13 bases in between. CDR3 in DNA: TGTGCCAGCACGCGGGGGACACCCTCCTACGAGCAGTACTTC. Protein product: CASTRGTPSYEQYF.

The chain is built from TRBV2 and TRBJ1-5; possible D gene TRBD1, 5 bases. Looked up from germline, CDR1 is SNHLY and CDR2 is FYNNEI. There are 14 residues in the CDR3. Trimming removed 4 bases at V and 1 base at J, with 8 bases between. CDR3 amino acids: CASSGTYSNQPQHF. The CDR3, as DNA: TGTGCCAGCAGTGGGACATACAGCAATCAGCCCCAGCATTTT.

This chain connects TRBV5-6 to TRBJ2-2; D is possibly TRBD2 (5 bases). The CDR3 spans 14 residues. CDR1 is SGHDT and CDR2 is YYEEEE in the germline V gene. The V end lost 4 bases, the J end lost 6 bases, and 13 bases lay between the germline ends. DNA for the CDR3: TGTGCCAGCAGCCTCCCCGGAGGACCCGGGGAGCTGTTTTTT. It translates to CASSLPGGPGELFF.

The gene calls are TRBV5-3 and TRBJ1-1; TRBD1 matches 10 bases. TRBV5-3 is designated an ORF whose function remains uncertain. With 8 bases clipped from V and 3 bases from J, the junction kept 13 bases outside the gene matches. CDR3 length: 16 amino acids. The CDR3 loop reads CARGPGQGFRDTEAFF. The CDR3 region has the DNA TGTGCCAGGGGCCCGGGACAGGGGTTTAGGGACACTGAAGCTTTCTTT.

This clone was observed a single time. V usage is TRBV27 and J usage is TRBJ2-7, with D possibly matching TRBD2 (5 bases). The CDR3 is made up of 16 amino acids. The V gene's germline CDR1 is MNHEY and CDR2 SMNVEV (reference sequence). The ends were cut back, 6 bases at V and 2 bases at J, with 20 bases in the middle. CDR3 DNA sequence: TGTGCCAGCAGACTTAGCGCGGACGGCGAGACCTACGAGCAGTACTTC. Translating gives CASRLSADGETYEQYF.

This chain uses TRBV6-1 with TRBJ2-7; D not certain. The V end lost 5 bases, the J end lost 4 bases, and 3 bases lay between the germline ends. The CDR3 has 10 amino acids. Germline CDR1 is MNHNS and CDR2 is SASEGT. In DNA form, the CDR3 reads TGTGCCAGCAGTTTATACGAGCAGTACTTC. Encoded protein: CASSLYEQYF.

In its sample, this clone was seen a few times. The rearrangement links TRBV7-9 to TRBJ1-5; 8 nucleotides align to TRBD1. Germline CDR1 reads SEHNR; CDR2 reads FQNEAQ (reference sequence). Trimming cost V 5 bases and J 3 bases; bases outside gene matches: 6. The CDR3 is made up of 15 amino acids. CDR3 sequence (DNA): TGTGCCAGCAGCCCCGGACAGGGCTCCAATCAGCCCCAGCATTTT. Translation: CASSPGQGSNQPQHF.